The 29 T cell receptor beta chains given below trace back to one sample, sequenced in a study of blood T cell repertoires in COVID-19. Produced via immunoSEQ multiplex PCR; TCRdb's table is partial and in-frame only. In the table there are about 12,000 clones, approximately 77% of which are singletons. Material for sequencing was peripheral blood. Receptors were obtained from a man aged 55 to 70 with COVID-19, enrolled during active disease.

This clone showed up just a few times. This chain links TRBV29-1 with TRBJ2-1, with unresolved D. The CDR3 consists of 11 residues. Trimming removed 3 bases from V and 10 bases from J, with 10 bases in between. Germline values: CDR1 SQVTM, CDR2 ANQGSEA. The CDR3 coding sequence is TGCAGCGTTGAGGAGCCTCCGGAGCAGTTCTTC. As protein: CSVEEPPEQFF.

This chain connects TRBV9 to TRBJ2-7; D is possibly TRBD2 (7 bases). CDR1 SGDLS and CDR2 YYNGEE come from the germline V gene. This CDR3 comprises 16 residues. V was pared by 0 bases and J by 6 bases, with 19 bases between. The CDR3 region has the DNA TGTGCCAGCAGCGTAGTGGCGGGGGCCTACTCAGGCGAGCAGTACTTC. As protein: CASSVVAGAYSGEQYF.

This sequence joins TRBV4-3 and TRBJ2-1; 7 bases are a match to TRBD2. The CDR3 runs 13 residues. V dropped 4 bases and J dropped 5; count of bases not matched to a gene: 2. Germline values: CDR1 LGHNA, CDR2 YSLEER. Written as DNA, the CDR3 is TGCGCCAGCAGCCTAGCGGGCAACAATGAGCAGTTCTTC. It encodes CASSLAGNNEQFF.

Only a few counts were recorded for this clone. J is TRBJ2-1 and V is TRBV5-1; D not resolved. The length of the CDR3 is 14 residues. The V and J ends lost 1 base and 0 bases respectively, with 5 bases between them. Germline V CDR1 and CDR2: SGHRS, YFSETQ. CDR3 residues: CASSLMSSYNEQFF. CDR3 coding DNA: TGCGCCAGCAGCTTGATGAGCTCCTACAATGAGCAGTTCTTC.

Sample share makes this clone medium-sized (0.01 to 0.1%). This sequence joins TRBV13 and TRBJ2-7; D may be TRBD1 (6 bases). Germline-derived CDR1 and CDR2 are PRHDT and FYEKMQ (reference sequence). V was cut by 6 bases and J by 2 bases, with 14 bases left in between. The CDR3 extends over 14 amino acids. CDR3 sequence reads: CASSLKGDPYEQYF. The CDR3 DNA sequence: TGTGCCAGCAGTCTGAAGGGGGACCCCTACGAGCAGTACTTC.

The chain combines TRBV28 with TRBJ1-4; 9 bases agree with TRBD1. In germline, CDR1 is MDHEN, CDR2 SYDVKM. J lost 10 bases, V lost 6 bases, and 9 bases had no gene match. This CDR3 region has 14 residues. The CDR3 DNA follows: TGTGCCAGCAGGGGGGGACAGGGCGGTGGAAAACTGTTTTTT. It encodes CASRGGQGGGKLFF.

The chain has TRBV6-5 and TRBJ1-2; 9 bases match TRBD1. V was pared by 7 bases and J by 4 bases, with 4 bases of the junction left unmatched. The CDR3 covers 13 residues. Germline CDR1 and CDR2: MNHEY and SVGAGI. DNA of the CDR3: TGTGCCAGCATGAAGGACAGGGGCTATGGCTACACCTTC. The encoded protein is CASMKDRGYGYTF.

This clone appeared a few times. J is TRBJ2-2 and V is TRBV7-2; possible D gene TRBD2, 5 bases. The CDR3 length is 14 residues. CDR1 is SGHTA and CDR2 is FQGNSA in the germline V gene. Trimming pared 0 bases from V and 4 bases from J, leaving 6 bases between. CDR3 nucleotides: TGTGCCAGCAGCTTAGCGGCGGGCACCGGGGAGCTGTTTTTT. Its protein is CASSLAAGTGELFF.

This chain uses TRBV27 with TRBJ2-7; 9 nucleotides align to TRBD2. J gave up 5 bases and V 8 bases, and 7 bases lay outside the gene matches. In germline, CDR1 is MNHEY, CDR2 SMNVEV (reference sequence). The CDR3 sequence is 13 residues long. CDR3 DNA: TGTGCCAGCGGGCGTCTAGCGGGAAACGAGCAGTACGTC. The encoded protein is CASGRLAGNEQYV.

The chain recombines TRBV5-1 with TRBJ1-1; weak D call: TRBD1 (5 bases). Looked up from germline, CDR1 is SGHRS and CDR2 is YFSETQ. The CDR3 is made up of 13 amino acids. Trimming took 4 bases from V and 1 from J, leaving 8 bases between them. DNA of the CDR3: TGCGCCAGCAGCGTTACAGGGAACACTGAAGCTTTCTTT. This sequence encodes CASSVTGNTEAFF. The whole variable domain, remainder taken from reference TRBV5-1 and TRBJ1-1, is KAGVTQTPRYLIKTRGQQVTLSCSPISGHRSVSWYQQTPGQGLQFLFEYFSETQRNKGNFPGRFSGRQFSNSRSEMNVSTLELGDSALYLCASSVTGNTEAFFGQGTRLTVV.

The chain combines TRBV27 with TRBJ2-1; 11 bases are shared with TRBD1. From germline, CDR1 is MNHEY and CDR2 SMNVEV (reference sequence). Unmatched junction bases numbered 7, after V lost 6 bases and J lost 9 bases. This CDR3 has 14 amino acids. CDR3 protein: CASRIGQGASEQFF. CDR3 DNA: TGTGCCAGCAGAATAGGACAGGGGGCTAGTGAGCAGTTCTTC.

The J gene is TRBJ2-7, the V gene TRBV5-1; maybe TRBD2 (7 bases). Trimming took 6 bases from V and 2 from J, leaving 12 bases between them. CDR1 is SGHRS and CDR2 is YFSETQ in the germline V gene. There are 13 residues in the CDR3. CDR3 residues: CASKGGAPYEQYF. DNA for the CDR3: TGCGCCAGCAAAGGGGGGGCCCCCTACGAGCAGTACTTC.

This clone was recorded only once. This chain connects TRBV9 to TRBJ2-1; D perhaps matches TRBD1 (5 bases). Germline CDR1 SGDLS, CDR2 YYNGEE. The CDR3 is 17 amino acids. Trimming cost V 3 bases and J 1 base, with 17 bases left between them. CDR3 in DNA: TGTGCCAGCAGCGGATGGGCAGGGCCCTTATCCTACAATGAGCAGTTCTTC. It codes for CASSGWAGPLSYNEQFF.

Here the CDR3 DNA reads TGTGCCAGCAGCTCTGACTACCAGGTGGGCACAGATACGCAGTATTTT. Translating it yields CASSSDYQVGTDTQYF. V and J are TRBV5-6 and TRBJ2-3; possibly TRBD2 for D (5 bases). Between the trimmed V and J ends, which lost 3 bases and 1 base, there was a span of 15 bases. Germline-derived CDR1 and CDR2 are SGHDT and YYEEEE. The CDR3 runs 16 residues.

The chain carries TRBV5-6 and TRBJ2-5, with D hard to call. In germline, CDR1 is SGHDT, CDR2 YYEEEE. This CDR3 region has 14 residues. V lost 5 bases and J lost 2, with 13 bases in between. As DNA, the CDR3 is TGTGCCAGCAGTCTGCAGGCTGGTCAAGAGACCCAGTACTTC. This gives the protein CASSLQAGQETQYF.

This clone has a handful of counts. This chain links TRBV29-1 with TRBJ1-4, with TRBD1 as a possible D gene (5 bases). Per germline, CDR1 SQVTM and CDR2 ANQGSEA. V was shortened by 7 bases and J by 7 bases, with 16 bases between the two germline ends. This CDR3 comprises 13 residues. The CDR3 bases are TGCAGCGCGACAGACAGTGGTGGTGAAAAACTGTTTTTT. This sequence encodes CSATDSGGEKLFF.

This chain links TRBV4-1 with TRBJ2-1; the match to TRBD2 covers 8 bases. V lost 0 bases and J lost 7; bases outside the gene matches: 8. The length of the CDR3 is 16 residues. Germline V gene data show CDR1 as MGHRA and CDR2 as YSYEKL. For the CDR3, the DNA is TGCGCCAGCAGCCAAGATAGGACGGGGGGGAGGAATGAGCAGTTCTTC. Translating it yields CASSQDRTGGRNEQFF.

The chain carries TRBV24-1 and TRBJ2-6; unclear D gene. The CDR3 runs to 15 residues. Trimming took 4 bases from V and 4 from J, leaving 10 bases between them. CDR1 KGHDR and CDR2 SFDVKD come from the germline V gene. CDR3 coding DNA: TGTGCCACCAGTGACCCAAGCCCAGGGGCCAACGTCCTGACTTTC. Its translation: CATSDPSPGANVLTF.

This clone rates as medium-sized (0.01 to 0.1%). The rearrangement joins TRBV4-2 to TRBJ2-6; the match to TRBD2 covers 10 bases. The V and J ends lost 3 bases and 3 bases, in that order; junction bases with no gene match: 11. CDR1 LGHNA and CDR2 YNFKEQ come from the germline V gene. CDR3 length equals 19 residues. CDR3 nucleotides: TGTGCCAGCAGCCAGAGCAGATCTAGCGGGAGTTTTGGGGCCAACGTCCTGACTTTC. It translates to CASSQSRSSGSFGANVLTF.

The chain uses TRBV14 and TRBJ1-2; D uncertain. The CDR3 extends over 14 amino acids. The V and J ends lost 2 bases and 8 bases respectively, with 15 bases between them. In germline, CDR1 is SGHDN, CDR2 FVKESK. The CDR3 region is CASSQNSNTVGYTF. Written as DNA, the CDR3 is TGTGCCAGCAGCCAAAATAGTAATACGGTGGGCTACACCTTC. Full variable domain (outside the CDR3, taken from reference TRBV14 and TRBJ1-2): EAGVTQFPSHSVIEKGQTVTLRCDPISGHDNLYWYRRVMGKEIKFLLHFVKESKQDESGMPNNRFLAERTGGTYSTLKVQPAELEDSGVYFCASSQNSNTVGYTFGSGTRLTVV.

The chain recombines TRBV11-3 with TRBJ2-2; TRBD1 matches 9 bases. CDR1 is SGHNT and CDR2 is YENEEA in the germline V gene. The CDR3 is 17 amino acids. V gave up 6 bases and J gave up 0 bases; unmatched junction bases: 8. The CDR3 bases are TGTGCCAGCAGTCCTAACCGGGACAGGGCGAACACCGGGGAGCTGTTTTTT. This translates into CASSPNRDRANTGELFF. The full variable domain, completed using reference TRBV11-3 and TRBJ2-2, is EAGVVQSPRYKIIEKKQPVAFWCNPISGHNTLYWYLQNLGQGPELLIRYENEEAVDDSQLPKDRFSAERLKGVDSTLKIQPAELGDSAVYLCASSPNRDRANTGELFFGEGSRLTVL.

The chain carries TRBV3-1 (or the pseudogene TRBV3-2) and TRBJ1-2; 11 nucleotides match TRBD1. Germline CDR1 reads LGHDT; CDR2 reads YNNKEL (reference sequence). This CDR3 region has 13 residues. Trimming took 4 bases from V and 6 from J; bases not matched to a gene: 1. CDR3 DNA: TGTGCCAGCAGCCGGGGACAGGGGGATGGCTACACCTTC. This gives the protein CASSRGQGDGYTF.

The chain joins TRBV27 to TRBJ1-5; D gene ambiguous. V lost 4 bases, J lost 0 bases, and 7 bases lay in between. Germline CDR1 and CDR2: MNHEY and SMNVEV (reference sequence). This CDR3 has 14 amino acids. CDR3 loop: CASSSTVSNQPQHF. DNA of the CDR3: TGTGCCAGCAGTTCTACAGTTAGCAATCAGCCCCAGCATTTT.

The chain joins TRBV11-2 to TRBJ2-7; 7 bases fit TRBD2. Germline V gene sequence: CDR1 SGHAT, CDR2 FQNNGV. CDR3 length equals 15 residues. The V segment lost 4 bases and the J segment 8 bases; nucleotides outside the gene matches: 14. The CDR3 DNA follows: TGTGCCAGCAGCTCCACCCGGGAGGCAGGTCTTAAGCAGTACTTC. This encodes CASSSTREAGLKQYF. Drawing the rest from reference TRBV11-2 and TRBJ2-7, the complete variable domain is EAGVAQSPRYKIIEKRQSVAFWCNPISGHATLYWYQQILGQGPKLLIQFQNNGVVDDSQLPKDRFSAERLKGVDSTLKIQPAKLEDSAVYLCASSSTREAGLKQYFGPGTRLTVT.

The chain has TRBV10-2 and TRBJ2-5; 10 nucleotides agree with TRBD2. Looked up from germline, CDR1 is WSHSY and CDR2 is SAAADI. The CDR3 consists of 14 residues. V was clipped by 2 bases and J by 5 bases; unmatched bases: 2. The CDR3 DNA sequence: TGCGCCAGCAGTGAGAGCGGGGGGGTCGAGACCCAGTACTTC. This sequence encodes CASSESGGVETQYF.

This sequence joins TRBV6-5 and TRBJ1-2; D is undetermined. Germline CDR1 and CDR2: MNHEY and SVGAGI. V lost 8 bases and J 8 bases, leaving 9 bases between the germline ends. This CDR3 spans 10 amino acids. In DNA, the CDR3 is TGTGCCAGCCCCAACGGGGGCTACACCTTC. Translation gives CASPNGGYTF.

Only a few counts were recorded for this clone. DNA for the CDR3: TGTGCCAGCAGTGGGTCTAGCGGGAGGGCCTCCGGGGAGCTGTTTTTT. Amino acid sequence: CASSGSSGRASGELFF. This sequence joins TRBV2 and TRBJ2-2, with 12 bases lining up with TRBD2. From germline, CDR1 is SNHLY and CDR2 FYNNEI. This CDR3 is built from 16 residues. Trimming took 4 bases from V and 6 from J; bases not matched to a gene: 6.

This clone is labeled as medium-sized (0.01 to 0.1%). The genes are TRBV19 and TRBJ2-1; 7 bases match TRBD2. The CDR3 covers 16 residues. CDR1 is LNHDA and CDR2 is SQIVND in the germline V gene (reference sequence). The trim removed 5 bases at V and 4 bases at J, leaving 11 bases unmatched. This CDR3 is CASSRRVGGNYNEQFF. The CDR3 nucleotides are TGTGCCAGTAGTCGACGGGTCGGGGGGAATTACAATGAGCAGTTCTTC.

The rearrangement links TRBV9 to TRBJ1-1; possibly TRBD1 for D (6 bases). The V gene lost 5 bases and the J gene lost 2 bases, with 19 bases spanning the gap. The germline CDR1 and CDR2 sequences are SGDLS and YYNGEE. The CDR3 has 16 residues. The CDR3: CASSAEVGTQNTEAFF. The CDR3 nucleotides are TGTGCCAGCAGTGCTGAGGTGGGGACACAAAACACTGAAGCTTTCTTT.